A selection of T cell receptor beta chains follows, all from one sample in a study of T cell changes during pregnancy in multiple sclerosis. Data came from immunoSEQ multiplex PCR; TCRdb stores just in-frame clones and leaves some out. The table lists about 61,000 clones, about nine tenths of them singletons. Sequences were derived from peripheral blood, sampled in the first trimester of pregnancy. The receptors were gathered from a female donor in good health, enrolled as a control in a pregnancy study. Both conserved end residues are trimmed from each CDR3.

>TRBJ2-3|TRBV4-2
ASSHPWAGGYTQY
>TRBJ1-5|TRBV7-2
ASSYGQGNQPQH
>TRBJ2-3|TRBV4-3
ASSQEDRGGTDTQY
>TRBJ2-5|TRBV29-1
SLGGGPQETQY
>TRBJ1-1|TRBV27
ASSLRAGMAF
>TRBJ1-2|TRBV6-5
ASSGPRDSPYGYT
>TRBJ1-5|TRBV5-8
ASSRVTDRAGNQPQH
>TRBJ2-7|TRBV19
ASSPVGANSYEQY
>TRBJ2-2|TRBV4-3
ASSQGTGSDTGELF
>TRBJ1-5|TRBV5-4
ASSLAGQVSQPQH
>TRBJ1-1|TRBV30
AWSRGMNTEAF
>TRBJ1-1|TRBV15
ATSRDTGLTEAF
>TRBJ1-2|TRBV14
ASSQDKKGRIYGYT
>TRBJ2-2|TRBV6-5
ASSYLRGFSGELF
>TRBJ2-1|TRBV29-1
SVFVSVGPSSYNEQF
>TRBJ1-1|TRBV5-5
ASSSSGGGTEAF
>TRBJ2-5|TRBV9
ASSATSETQY
>TRBJ1-5|TRBV6-6
ASSYSSDSFTPQH
>TRBJ2-5|TRBV5-1
ASSLAVRGGETQY
>TRBJ2-7|TRBV4-3
ASSQEYGYEQY
>TRBJ2-7|TRBV7-9
ASSLKDFTYEQY
>TRBJ2-7|TRBV18
ASSPGVLYEQY
>TRBJ2-7|TRBV5-1
ASSLEQDSYEQY
>TRBJ1-1|TRBV19
ASSTATGIGTEAF
>TRBJ2-5|TRBV23-1
ASSLPLWRGSQDQY
>TRBJ1-5|TRBV5-1
ASSFDSRAGQPQH
>TRBJ2-5|TRBV4-1
ASSPDQETQY
>TRBJ1-5|TRBV6-1
AGALEGNQPQH
>TRBJ1-2|TRBV5-1
ASSFGDYGYT
>TRBJ1-1|TRBV20-1
SAQQDEKAF
>TRBJ1-3|TRBV14
ASSLRSTSSGNTIY
>TRBJ1-2|TRBV27
ASSLNRDYGYT
>TRBJ1-1|TRBV7-2
ASSLAKDYRDTEAF
>TRBJ1-5|TRBV6-5
ASSAGQGGNQPQH
>TRBJ1-1|TRBV2
ASLGQHMNTEAF
>TRBJ1-1|TRBV5-6
ASSLRSNTEAF
>TRBJ1-2|TRBV14
ASSQAAGATGYT
>TRBJ1-2|TRBV29-1
SVQGTGPYGYT
>TRBJ2-7|TRBV2
ASSESLAGLYEQY
>TRBJ2-7|TRBV5-6
ASSLFTRDEQY
>TRBJ1-2|TRBV9
ASSVEGRADYGYT
>TRBJ1-2|TRBV7-2
ASSIDTRGPNYGYT
>TRBJ1-1|TRBV19
ASSTIQVPGTEAF